The subject of this entry is one TCR beta chain. The data were taken from a study of sequential checkpoint blockade in melanoma. Overall study context: First-line arms were nivolumab then ipilimumab, or the reverse, randomized 1:1. Each arm's sequence ended with maintenance nivolumab.

Clones were read by immunoSEQ multiplex PCR, and TCRdb kept only the in-frame ones, dropping some. The data hold 25,000 to 35,000 clones, with around nine tenths observed a single time. The treatment denotes: randomized to nivolumab then ipilimumab (arm A) or the reverse (arm B). Patients had received no earlier DNA-damaging chemotherapy. Losses at the gene ends were 6 bases for V and 5 bases for J; bases not matched to a gene: 6. The germline V gene has CDR1 SNHLY and CDR2 FYNNEI. CDR3 size: 15 residues. The rearrangement joins TRBV2 to TRBJ2-3, with 12 nucleotides matching TRBD1. This material consisted of CD8+ T cells sorted from blood (inferred from file names), taken from a patient given nivolumab and ipilimumab in sequence. This TCR derives from a human donor with melanoma. The CDR3 DNA is TGTGCCAGCAGGGAGGGACAGGGGGCCGGAGATACGCAGTATTTT. It specifies CASREGQGAGDTQYF. Based on the CDR3 plus reference TRBV2 and TRBJ2-3, the full variable domain is EPEVTQTPSHQVTQMGQEVILRCVPISNHLYFYWYRQILGQKVEFLVSFYNNEISEKSEIFDDQFSVERPDGSNFTLKIRSTKLEDSAMYFCASREGQGAGDTQYFGPGTRLTVL.